This TCR beta chain was sequenced for a study of T-cell reconstitution after alpha-beta-depleted transplantation in children. The J segment lost 0 bases and the V segment lost 0 bases, leaving 11 bases of the junction unmatched. Per the germline V gene, CDR1 is MNHEY and CDR2 is SVGAGI. The CDR3 runs to 19 residues. Using unique molecular identifiers, the investigators prepared the TCRbeta library. TCRdb analysed the PCR reads with MiXCR anew, one entry per CDR3 protein. The repertoire holds about 540,000 distinct CDR3 sequences, with approximately 16% as singletons. Source: PBMCs from the stem cell graft donor, taken from the stem cell graft. The V gene is TRBV6-5, the J gene TRBJ1-3; 7 bases are shared with TRBD1. The sequence was obtained from a human donor who donated a stem cell graft to a child with acute lymphoblastic leukemia. This chain's CDR3 is CASSYSNPYRGVSGNTIYF. Written as DNA, the CDR3 is TGTGCCAGCAGTTACTCTAACCCTTACAGGGGAGTCTCTGGAAACACCATATATTTT.